A single sample is the source of the 3 T cell receptor beta chains below, sequenced in a study of T cell repertoires in cytomegalovirus infection. What these receptors recognize is not known. TCRdb processed the reads anew with MiXCR; each CDR3 protein has one entry. The data hold nearly 700,000 distinct CDR3 sequences, with about 33% observed a single time. Sequenced here: cultured PBMCs, sampled from culture after CMV antigen stimulation. These receptors originate from a human donor in good health (CMV status not recorded). Some clones in this sample may be carry-over from other donors' samples.

V and J are TRBV20-1 and TRBJ2-1, with D possibly being TRBD2 (5 bases). Germline lookup yields CDR1 DFQATT and CDR2 SNEGSKA (reference sequence). Trimming pared 1 base from V and 9 bases from J, leaving 7 bases between. The CDR3 spans 11 residues. CDR3 sequence reads: CSARGTGEQFF. DNA for the CDR3: TGCAGTGCTAGAGGGACTGGTGAGCAGTTCTTC.

The J gene is TRBJ2-1, the V gene TRBV9; D is perhaps TRBD1 (6 bases). The CDR3 length is 16 residues. V lost 4 bases and J lost 0, with 14 bases in between. CDR1 and CDR2 from the germline V gene are SGDLS and YYNGEE. CDR3 sequence reads: CASSPRQASSYNEQFF. The CDR3 DNA follows: TGTGCCAGCAGCCCCCGACAGGCTAGCTCCTACAATGAGCAGTTCTTC.

In this sample, this clonotype turned up a few times. The chain combines TRBV12-3 or TRBV12-4 with TRBJ2-1, with 8 bases matching TRBD1. The V and J ends lost 6 bases and 8 bases, in that order; junction bases with no gene match: 6. The CDR3 spans 13 residues. CDR3 loop: CASRVQGAYEQFF. The CDR3 nucleotides read TGTGCCAGCAGGGTCCAGGGGGCGTATGAGCAGTTCTTC.